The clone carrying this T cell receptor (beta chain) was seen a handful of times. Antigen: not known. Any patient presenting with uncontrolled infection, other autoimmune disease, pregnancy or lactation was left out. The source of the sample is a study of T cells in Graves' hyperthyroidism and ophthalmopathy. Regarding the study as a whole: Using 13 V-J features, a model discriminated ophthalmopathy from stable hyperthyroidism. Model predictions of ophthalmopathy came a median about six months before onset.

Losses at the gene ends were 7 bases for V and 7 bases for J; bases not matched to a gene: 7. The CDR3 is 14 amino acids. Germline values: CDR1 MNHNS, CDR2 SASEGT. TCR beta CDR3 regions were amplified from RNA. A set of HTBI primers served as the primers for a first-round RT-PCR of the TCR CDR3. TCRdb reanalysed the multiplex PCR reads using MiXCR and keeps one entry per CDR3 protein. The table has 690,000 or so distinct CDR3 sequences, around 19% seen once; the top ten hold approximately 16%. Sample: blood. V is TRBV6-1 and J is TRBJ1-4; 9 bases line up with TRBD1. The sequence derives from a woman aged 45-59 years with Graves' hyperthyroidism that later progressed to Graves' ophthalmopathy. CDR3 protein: CASNQGQGFEKLFF. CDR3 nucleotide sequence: TGTGCCAGCAACCAGGGACAGGGCTTTGAAAAACTGTTTTTT.